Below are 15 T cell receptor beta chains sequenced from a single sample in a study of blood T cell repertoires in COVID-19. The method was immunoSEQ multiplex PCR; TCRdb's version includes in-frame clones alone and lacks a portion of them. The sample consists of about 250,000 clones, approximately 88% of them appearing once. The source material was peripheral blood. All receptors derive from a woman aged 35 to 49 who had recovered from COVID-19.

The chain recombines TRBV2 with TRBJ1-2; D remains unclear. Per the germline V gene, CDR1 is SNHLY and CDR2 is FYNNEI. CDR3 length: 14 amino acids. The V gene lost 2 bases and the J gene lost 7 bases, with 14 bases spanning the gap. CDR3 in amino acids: CASSELVGLGGYTF. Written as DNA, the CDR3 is TGTGCCAGCAGTGAATTGGTGGGCTTGGGTGGCTACACCTTC.

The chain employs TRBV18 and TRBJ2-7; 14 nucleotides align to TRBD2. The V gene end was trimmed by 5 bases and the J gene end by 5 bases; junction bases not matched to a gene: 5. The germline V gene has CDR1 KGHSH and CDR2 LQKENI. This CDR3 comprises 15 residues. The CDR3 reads CASSAGTSGSDEQYF. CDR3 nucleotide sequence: TGTGCCAGCTCAGCCGGGACTAGCGGGAGTGACGAGCAGTACTTC.

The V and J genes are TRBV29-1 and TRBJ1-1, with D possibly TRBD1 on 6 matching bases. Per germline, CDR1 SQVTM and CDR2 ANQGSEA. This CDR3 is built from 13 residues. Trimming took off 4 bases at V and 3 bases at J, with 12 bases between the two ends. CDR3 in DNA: TGCAGCGTTGCCCGGGACACTGACACTGAAGCTTTCTTT. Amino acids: CSVARDTDTEAFF. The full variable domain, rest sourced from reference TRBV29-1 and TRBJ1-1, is SAVISQKPSRDICQRGTSLTIQCQVDSQVTMMFWYRQQPGQSLTLIATANQGSEATYESGFVIDKFPISRPNLTFSTLTVSNMSPEDSSIYLCSVARDTDTEAFFGQGTRLTVV.

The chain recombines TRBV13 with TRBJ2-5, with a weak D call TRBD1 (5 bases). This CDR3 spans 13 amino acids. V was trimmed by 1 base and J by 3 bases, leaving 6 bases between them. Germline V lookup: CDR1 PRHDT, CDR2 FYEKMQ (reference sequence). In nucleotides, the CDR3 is TGTGCCAGCAGCTTAGCCAGGGAAGAGACCCAGTACTTC. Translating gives CASSLAREETQYF.

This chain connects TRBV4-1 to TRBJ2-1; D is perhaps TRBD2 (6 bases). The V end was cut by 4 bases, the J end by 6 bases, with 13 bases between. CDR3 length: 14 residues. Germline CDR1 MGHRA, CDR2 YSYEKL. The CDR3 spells CASSPGLRTNEQFF. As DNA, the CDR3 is TGCGCCAGCAGCCCGGGACTCCGTACCAATGAGCAGTTCTTC.

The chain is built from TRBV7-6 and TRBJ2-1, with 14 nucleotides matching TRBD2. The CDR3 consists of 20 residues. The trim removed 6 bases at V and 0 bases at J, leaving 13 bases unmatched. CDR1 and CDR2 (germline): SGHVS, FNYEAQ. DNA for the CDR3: TGTGCCAGCAGTGAAACCTCCGGGACTAGCGGGAGAACCTCCTACAATGAGCAGTTCTTC. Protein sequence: CASSETSGTSGRTSYNEQFF.

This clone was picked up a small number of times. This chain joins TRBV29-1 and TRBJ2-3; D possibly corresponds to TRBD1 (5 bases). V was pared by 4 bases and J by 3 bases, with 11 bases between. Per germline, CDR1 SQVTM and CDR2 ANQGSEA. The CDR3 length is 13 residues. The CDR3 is CSVAGRVTDTQYF. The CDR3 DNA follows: TGCAGCGTTGCCGGCAGGGTGACAGATACGCAGTATTTT.

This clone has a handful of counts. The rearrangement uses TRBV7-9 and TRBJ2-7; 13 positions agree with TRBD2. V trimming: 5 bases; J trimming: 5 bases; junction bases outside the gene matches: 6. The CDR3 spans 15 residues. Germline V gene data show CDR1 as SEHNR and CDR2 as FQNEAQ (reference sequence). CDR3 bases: TGTGCCAGCAGCAAGGGGACTAGCGGGAAAAACGAGCAGTACTTC. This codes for CASSKGTSGKNEQYF.

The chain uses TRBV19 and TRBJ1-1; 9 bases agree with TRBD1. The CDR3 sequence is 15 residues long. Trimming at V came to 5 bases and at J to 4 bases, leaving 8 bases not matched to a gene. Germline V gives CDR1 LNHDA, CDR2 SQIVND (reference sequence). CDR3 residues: CASSPRTGAGTEAFF. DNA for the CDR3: TGTGCCAGTAGTCCTCGGACAGGGGCGGGCACTGAAGCTTTCTTT.

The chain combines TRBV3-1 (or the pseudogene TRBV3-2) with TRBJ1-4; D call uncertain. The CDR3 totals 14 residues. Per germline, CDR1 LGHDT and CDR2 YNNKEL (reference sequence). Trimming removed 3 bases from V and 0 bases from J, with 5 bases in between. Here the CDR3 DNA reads TGTGCCAGCAGCCACGGTGCAACTAATGAAAAACTGTTTTTT. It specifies CASSHGATNEKLFF.

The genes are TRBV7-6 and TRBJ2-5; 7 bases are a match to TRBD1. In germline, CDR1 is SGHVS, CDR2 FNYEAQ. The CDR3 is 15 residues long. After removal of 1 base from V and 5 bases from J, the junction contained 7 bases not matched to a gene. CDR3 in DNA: TGTGCCAGCAGCTTAGAAGCAGGGGGTTTGGAGACCCAGTACTTC. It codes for CASSLEAGGLETQYF.

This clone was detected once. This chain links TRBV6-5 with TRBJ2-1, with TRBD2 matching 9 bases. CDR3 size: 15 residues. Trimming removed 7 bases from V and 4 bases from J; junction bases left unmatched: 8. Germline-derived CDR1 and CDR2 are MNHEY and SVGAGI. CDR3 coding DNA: TGTGCCAGCATGGATTGGCGGGAGGGTTACAATGAGCAGTTCTTC. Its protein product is CASMDWREGYNEQFF.

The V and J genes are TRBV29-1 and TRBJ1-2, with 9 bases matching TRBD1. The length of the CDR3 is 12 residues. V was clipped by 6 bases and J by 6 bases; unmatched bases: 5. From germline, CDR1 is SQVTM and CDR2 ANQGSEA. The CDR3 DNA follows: TGCAGCGTCGCCGACAGGGGGGATGGCTACACCTTC. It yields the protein CSVADRGDGYTF.

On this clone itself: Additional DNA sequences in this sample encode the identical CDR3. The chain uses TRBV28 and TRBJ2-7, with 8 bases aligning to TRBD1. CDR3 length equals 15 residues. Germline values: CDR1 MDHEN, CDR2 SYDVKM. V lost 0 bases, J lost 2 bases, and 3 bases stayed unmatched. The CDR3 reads CASSLWTGDTYEQYF. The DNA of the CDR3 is TGTGCCAGCAGTTTATGGACAGGGGATACCTACGAGCAGTACTTC.

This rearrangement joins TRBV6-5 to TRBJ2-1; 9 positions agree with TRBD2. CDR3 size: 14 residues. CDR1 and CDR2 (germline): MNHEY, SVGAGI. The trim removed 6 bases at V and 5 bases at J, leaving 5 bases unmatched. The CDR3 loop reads CASSRGLANNEQFF. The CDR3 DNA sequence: TGTGCCAGCAGCCGAGGACTAGCGAACAATGAGCAGTTCTTC.